Presented here are 14 T cell receptor beta chains from one specimen sequenced in a study of shared clonotypes between healthy human individuals. Clones were sequenced by immunoSEQ multiplex PCR, and TCRdb holds only the in-frame ones, with some missing. The sample has around 440,000 clones; roughly three quarters are singletons. The sequenced material came from PBMCs. Every receptor here comes from a woman in her 40s in good health. Some clones in this sample may be carry-over from other donors' samples.

The chain is built from TRBV4-2 and TRBJ2-1, with 10 bases matching TRBD2. Trimming removed 0 bases from V and 15 bases from J; junction bases left unmatched: 14. CDR1 is LGHNA, CDR2 YNFKEQ, per germline. The CDR3 consists of 16 residues. The CDR3: CASSQEGAGGPQGRFF. CDR3 coding DNA: TGTGCCAGCAGCCAAGAGGGAGCGGGAGGGCCCCAGGGGCGGTTCTTC.

A remark on this clone: The likely explanation is a read error, given a far larger clone one base away. This chain links TRBV7-2 with TRBJ1-3; D possibly corresponds to TRBD1 (5 bases). The germline CDR1 and CDR2 sequences are SGHTA and FQGNSA. There are 16 residues in the CDR3. The CDR3 coding sequence is TGTGCCAGCAGCCCCCGGGGGGGAAACTCTGGAAGCACCATATATTTT. This sequence encodes CASSPRGGNSGSTIYF.

This clone came up a few times. The chain carries TRBV18 and TRBJ1-5; no definite D call. V lost 3 bases and J 5 bases, leaving 11 bases between the germline ends. The CDR3 consists of 14 residues. In germline, CDR1 is KGHSH, CDR2 LQKENI. The CDR3 bases are TGTGCCAGCTCACCGTCCGAGGGCCATCAGCCCCAGCATTTT. It codes for CASSPSEGHQPQHF. Together with reference TRBV18 and TRBJ1-5, the CDR3 gives the full variable domain: NAGVMQNPRHLVRRRGQEARLRCSPMKGHSHVYWYRQLPEEGLKFMVYLQKENIIDESGMPKERFSAEFPKEGPSILRIQQVVRGDSAAYFCASSPSEGHQPQHFGDGTRLSIL.

The chain employs TRBV27 and TRBJ2-7; TRBD2 is a possible D gene (5 bases). CDR3 length equals 15 residues. Germline V gene sequence: CDR1 MNHEY, CDR2 SMNVEV (reference sequence). With 6 bases removed from V and 0 bases from J, the gap between germline ends came to 15 bases. Here the CDR3 DNA reads TGTGCCAGCAGGAAATCGCCGGGATTCTCCTACGAGCAGTACTTC. It translates to CASRKSPGFSYEQYF.

In this sample, this clone turned up a few times. This sequence joins TRBV11-3 and TRBJ2-5; D is unclear. The CDR3 is made up of 12 amino acids. V dropped 0 bases and J dropped 5 bases, with 4 bases sitting between them. CDR1 is SGHNT, CDR2 YENEEA, per germline. CDR3 sequence (DNA): TGTGCCAGCAGCTTAGACGGGGAGACCCAGTACTTC. Protein sequence: CASSLDGETQYF.

The V and J genes are TRBV27 and TRBJ2-1; TRBD1 aligns across 10 bases. The CDR3 extends over 15 amino acids. Unmatched junction bases numbered 5, after V lost 6 bases and J lost 3 bases. In germline, CDR1 is MNHEY, CDR2 SMNVEV (reference sequence). CDR3 nucleotide sequence: TGTGCCAGCAGCCCCGGGGACAGGGGCTACAATGAGCAGTTCTTC. This encodes CASSPGDRGYNEQFF.

This clone appeared a single time. The chain employs TRBV2 and TRBJ1-1; maybe TRBD1 (6 bases). Trimming took off 7 bases at V and 1 base at J, with 16 bases between the two ends. The CDR3 runs 15 residues. Germline loops: CDR1 SNHLY, CDR2 FYNNEI. In DNA form, the CDR3 reads TGTGCCAGCATCGCGGTGGGGGCCGAGAACACTGAAGCTTTCTTT. Its protein product is CASIAVGAENTEAFF.

The genes are TRBV5-4 and TRBJ2-3; possible D gene TRBD1, 7 bases. With 2 bases removed from V and 3 bases from J, the gap between germline ends came to 10 bases. The CDR3 is made up of 14 amino acids. Germline assignment: CDR1 SGHNT and CDR2 YYREEE (reference sequence). The CDR3 sequence is CASSLSGGTDTQYF. In nucleotides, the CDR3 is TGTGCCAGCAGCTTATCAGGGGGGACAGATACGCAGTATTTT.

V and J are TRBV30 and TRBJ1-2; D gene uncertain. The germline V and J ends were trimmed by 4 bases and 2 bases, with 11 bases remaining between them. The V gene's germline CDR1 is GTSNPN and CDR2 SVGIG (reference sequence). This CDR3 is 13 amino acids long. The CDR3 DNA reads as TGTGCCTGGACCCTCCTCAGGAACTATGGCTACACCTTC. Its protein product is CAWTLLRNYGYTF. Looking up the rest from reference TRBV30 and TRBJ1-2 gives the full variable domain: SQTIHQWPATLVQPVGSPLSLECTVEGTSNPNLYWYRQAAGRGLQLLFYSVGIGQISSEVPQNLSASRPQDRQFILSSKKLLLSDSGFYLCAWTLLRNYGYTFGSGTRLTVV.

In its sample, this clone was seen a few times. The chain links TRBV4-2 to TRBJ2-5; unclear D gene. The CDR3 has 15 amino acids. With 1 base removed from V and 3 bases from J, the gap between germline ends came to 12 bases. Germline CDR1 reads LGHNA; CDR2 reads YNFKEQ. The CDR3 here is CASSQVFNREETQYF. DNA of the CDR3: TGTGCCAGCAGCCAAGTTTTCAATCGGGAAGAGACCCAGTACTTC.

The chain employs TRBV10-3 and TRBJ2-2; 8 bases match TRBD1. Trimming at V came to 9 bases and at J to 5 bases, leaving 11 bases not matched to a gene. Germline CDR1 is ENHRY and CDR2 is SYGVKD. CDR3 length equals 15 residues. The CDR3 DNA reads TGTGCCATTGGACAGGGTGGGAGAGAAACCGGGGAGCTGTTTTTT. It translates to CAIGQGGRETGELFF.

The rearrangement joins TRBV5-1 to TRBJ2-3; D gene ambiguous. Germline loops: CDR1 SGHRS, CDR2 YFSETQ. V shed 0 bases and J shed 1 base, with 6 bases lying between them. This CDR3 is 14 amino acids long. This chain's CDR3 is CASSLAEGTDTQYF. The CDR3 nucleotides read TGCGCCAGCAGCTTGGCCGAGGGCACAGATACGCAGTATTTT.

The J gene is TRBJ2-3, the V gene TRBV27; tentatively, D is TRBD2 (6 bases). The V and J ends lost 6 bases and 2 bases respectively, with 12 bases between them. CDR3 size: 14 residues. The germline V gene has CDR1 MNHEY and CDR2 SMNVEV (reference sequence). This CDR3 reads CASRQTGDTDTQYF. The CDR3 DNA reads as TGTGCCAGCAGACAAACGGGAGACACAGATACGCAGTATTTT.

The chain carries TRBV7-3 and TRBJ2-7; D unclear. Germline loops: CDR1 SGHTA, CDR2 FQGTGA. V lost 2 bases and J 6 bases, leaving 11 bases between the germline ends. This CDR3 region has 13 residues. In nucleotides, the CDR3 is TGTGCCAGCAGCTTACACGCGACGGGCGAGCAGTACTTC. Translated: CASSLHATGEQYF.